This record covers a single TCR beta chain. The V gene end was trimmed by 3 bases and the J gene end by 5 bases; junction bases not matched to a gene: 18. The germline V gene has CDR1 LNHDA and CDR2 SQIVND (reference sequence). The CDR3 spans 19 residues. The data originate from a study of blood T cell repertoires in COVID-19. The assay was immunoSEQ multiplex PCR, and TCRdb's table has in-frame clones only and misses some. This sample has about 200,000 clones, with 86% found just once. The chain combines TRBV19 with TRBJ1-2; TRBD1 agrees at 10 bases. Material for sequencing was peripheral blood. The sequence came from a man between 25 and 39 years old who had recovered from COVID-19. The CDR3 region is CASSIMTLPGQGFPYGYTF. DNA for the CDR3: TGTGCCAGTAGTATCATGACCCTCCCGGGACAGGGGTTCCCATATGGCTACACCTTC.